Sequencing of this TCR beta chain was carried out in a study of blood T cell repertoires in COVID-19. CDR3 length: 16 residues. Germline V CDR1 and CDR2: LGHDT, YNNKEL (reference sequence). V was pared by 5 bases and J by 6 bases, with 10 bases of the junction left unmatched. Per the original data handling: Amplification of reference gene primers provided the estimated nucleated cell counts. Sequencing was performed with immunoSEQ multiplex PCR; in TCRdb, only in-frame clones are kept and a portion is missing. That table supplies the V and J calls and clone size; D and trimming were determined from the DNA. Of around 250,000 clones in the sample, 70% to 90% are singletons; the top ten hold approximately 1.7%.

Sequenced material: PBMCs or T cells enriched from blood (not recorded which). The clonotype was recovered from a woman between 45 and 60 years old who had recovered from COVID-19. The V gene is TRBV3-1 (or the pseudogene TRBV3-2), the J gene TRBJ1-2, with 12 bases that match TRBD1. CDR3 region: CASSKTGTGGADGYTF. As DNA, the CDR3 is TGTGCCAGCAGCAAAACCGGGACAGGGGGCGCAGATGGCTACACCTTC.